This TCR beta chain was captured in a study of shared clonotypes between healthy human individuals. Study background: With ages of 18 to 49, the donors were a couple of women and a few men. The study, taken as a whole, reports: When naive CD4 clonotypes were compared across a handful of donors, about 5% were shared.

The CDR3 is 14 residues long. The germline gives CDR1 LNHDA, CDR2 SQIVND (reference sequence). The V end lost 5 bases, the J end lost 6 bases, and 14 bases lay between the germline ends. On sorted subsets, replicate PCRs used 200 to 250 ng DNA, or 25,000 to 35,000 T cell genomes. Assay: immunoSEQ multiplex PCR; the TCRdb copy retains only in-frame clones and omits some. Of about a million clones in the sample, approximately 80% are singletons; the top ten hold over 1.3%. Regarding this clone: As yet, its antigen is unknown.

The V gene is TRBV19, the J gene TRBJ2-1, with a possible D match to TRBD2 (6 bases). This sequence originates from a man between 18 and 35 years old in good health. The sample comprised memory CD4+ T cells sorted from blood. Subset given: CD45RA-negative fraction. As DNA, the CDR3 is TGTGCCAGTAGTCCGACTAGAAATATCAATGAGCAGTTCTTC. This encodes CASSPTRNINEQFF.